The clone carrying this T cell receptor beta chain was seen repeatedly, ten times or more. Germline CDR1 LNHDA, CDR2 SQIVND (reference sequence). V lost 4 bases to trimming and J lost 5 bases; unmatched junction nucleotides: 6. This CDR3 is built from 15 residues. Using RNA transcripts, the TCR beta CDR3 regions were amplified. Second-round multiplex PCR followed a first-round RT-PCR using HTBI primers. Each CDR3 protein is one row after TCRdb ran MiXCR on the multiplex PCR reads. Of more than 1,000,000 distinct CDR3 sequences listed, less than 45% are singletons. These data belong to a study of Graves' ophthalmopathy and Graves' hyperthyroidism.

The sequencing sample was made of peripheral blood or thyroid tissue (not recorded which). The source of this sequence is an adult man with Graves' hyperthyroidism. This chain links TRBV19 with TRBJ1-5; 9 nucleotides align to TRBD1. DNA of the CDR3: TGTGCCAGTAGTACAACCGACAGGGGGTATCAGCCCCAGCATTTT. Translating it yields CASSTTDRGYQPQHF.